The 4 T cell receptor beta chains below were found in one sample sequenced in a study of cytomegalovirus exposure and HLA in healthy donors. The repertoire was sequenced with immunoSEQ multiplex PCR; TCRdb's copy has only in-frame clones and lacks some. The sample consists of some 150,000 clones, roughly 86% of them appearing once. Material for sequencing was PBMCs. The receptors here all came from a man younger than 30 in good health and CMV-seropositive.

This rearrangement joins TRBV9 to TRBJ1-2; 7 bases line up with TRBD1. The CDR3 contains 15 residues. V trimming: 3 bases; J trimming: 2 bases; junction bases outside the gene matches: 7. Germline CDR1 is SGDLS and CDR2 is YYNGEE. CDR3 sequence reads: CASSEGSQGNYGYTF. CDR3 nucleotide sequence: TGTGCCAGCAGCGAGGGGTCACAGGGGAACTATGGCTACACCTTC.

Written as DNA, the CDR3 is TGTGCCAGCAGTGAATTAACAGCCTCTGGGGCCAACGTCCTGACTTTC. As protein: CASSELTASGANVLTF. The chain is built from TRBV6-1 and TRBJ2-6; the D is unclear. V dropped 2 bases and J dropped 0 bases, with 8 bases sitting between them. The CDR3 has 16 amino acids. Germline values: CDR1 MNHNS, CDR2 SASEGT.

This sequence joins TRBV19 and TRBJ2-7; 7 bases align to TRBD1. After removal of 1 base from V and 1 base from J, the junction contained 4 bases not matched to a gene. The germline gives CDR1 LNHDA, CDR2 SQIVND (reference sequence). The CDR3 loop spans 15 amino acids. The CDR3 is CASSIGPGQSYEQYF. The CDR3 region has the DNA TGTGCCAGTAGTATAGGACCGGGACAGTCCTACGAGCAGTACTTC.

The chain carries TRBV29-1 and TRBJ2-5; the match to TRBD2 covers 7 bases. This CDR3 has 15 residues. Germline CDR1 and CDR2: SQVTM and ANQGSEA. The CDR3 loop reads CSGGGREGSEETQYF. The CDR3 nucleotides read TGCAGTGGGGGGGGGAGAGAAGGTTCGGAAGAGACCCAGTACTTC. The whole variable domain, remainder taken from reference TRBV29-1 and TRBJ2-5, is SAVISQKPSRDICQRGTSLTIQCQVDSQVTMMFWYRQQPGQSLTLIATANQGSEATYESGFVIDKFPISRPNLTFSTLTVSNMSPEDSSIYLCSGGGREGSEETQYFGPGTRLLVL.